What follows are 8 T cell receptor beta chains derived from one specimen sequenced in a study of blood T cell repertoires in COVID-19. The repertoire was sequenced with immunoSEQ multiplex PCR; TCRdb's copy has only in-frame clones and lacks some. The repertoire consists of more than 300,000 clones, with about nine tenths occurring once and the leading ten covering about 4.1%. The specimen sequenced was PBMCs or T cells enriched from blood (not recorded which). Source of these receptors: a man aged 25-45 years who had recovered from COVID-19.

V and J are TRBV5-1 and TRBJ2-5; TRBD2 agrees at 8 bases. The CDR3 has 16 residues. Looked up from germline, CDR1 is SGHRS and CDR2 is YFSETQ. The V segment lost 4 bases and the J segment 2 bases; nucleotides outside the gene matches: 10. The CDR3 loop is CASSLAGGGGQETQYF. The CDR3 DNA reads as TGCGCCAGCAGCCTTGCGGGGGGCGGAGGACAAGAGACCCAGTACTTC.

The genes are TRBV12-3 or TRBV12-4 and TRBJ1-5; 7 positions agree with TRBD1. After removal of 6 bases from V and 7 bases from J, the junction contained 6 bases not matched to a gene. The CDR3 is 13 residues long. DNA of the CDR3: TGTGCCAGCAGGACAGGGATTGGCCAGCCCCAGCATTTT. Translating gives CASRTGIGQPQHF.

The chain uses TRBV7-2 and TRBJ2-1; 8 positions match TRBD2. Germline values: CDR1 SGHTA, CDR2 FQGNSA. V lost 5 bases and J lost 0; bases outside the gene matches: 3. The CDR3 runs to 15 residues. The chain's CDR3 is CASSKTSVSYNEQFF. CDR3 sequence (DNA): TGTGCCAGCAGCAAGACTAGCGTCTCCTACAATGAGCAGTTCTTC.

V is TRBV3-1 (or the pseudogene TRBV3-2) and J is TRBJ2-1; 12 nucleotides align to TRBD2. This CDR3 comprises 14 residues. V gave up 4 bases and J gave up 7 bases; unmatched junction bases: 2. The germline CDR1 and CDR2 sequences are LGHDT and YNNKEL (reference sequence). The CDR3: CASSPGLAGNEQFF. In DNA, the CDR3 is TGTGCCAGCAGCCCGGGACTAGCGGGTAATGAGCAGTTCTTC.

The J gene is TRBJ1-2, the V gene TRBV12-3 or TRBV12-4; D perhaps matches TRBD1 (6 bases). The CDR3 covers 13 residues. The V end lost 5 bases, the J end lost 9 bases, and 16 bases lay between the germline ends. This CDR3 reads CASSPRGGGSYTF. Written as DNA, the CDR3 is TGTGCCAGCAGTCCGCGGGGGGGCGGCAGCTACACCTTC.

The chain uses TRBV6-1 and TRBJ2-7; perhaps TRBD1 as D (5 bases). This CDR3 is 12 amino acids long. Trimming cost V 2 bases and J 4 bases, with 6 bases left between them. Germline CDR1 reads MNHNS; CDR2 reads SASEGT. The CDR3 here is CASSERGYEQYF. CDR3 nucleotide sequence: TGTGCCAGCAGTGAAAGGGGATACGAGCAGTACTTC.

This clone was observed a handful of times. The V call is TRBV5-1, the J call TRBJ1-2; D is perhaps TRBD1 (5 bases). CDR3 length equals 14 residues. With 4 bases removed from V and 4 bases from J, the gap between germline ends came to 14 bases. Germline V gene lookup returns CDR1 SGHRS and CDR2 YFSETQ. CDR3 residues: CASSARGAGYGYTF. CDR3 DNA: TGCGCCAGCAGCGCAAGGGGCGCCGGCTATGGCTACACCTTC. Full variable domain (remainder filled in from reference TRBV5-1 and TRBJ1-2): KAGVTQTPRYLIKTRGQQVTLSCSPISGHRSVSWYQQTPGQGLQFLFEYFSETQRNKGNFPGRFSGRQFSNSRSEMNVSTLELGDSALYLCASSARGAGYGYTFGSGTRLTVV.

The rearrangement joins TRBV12-3 or TRBV12-4 to TRBJ2-1; unclear D gene. CDR3 length equals 13 residues. V lost 5 bases, J lost 4 bases, and 9 bases lay in between. Here the CDR3 DNA reads TGTGCCAGCAGTGCCGGTCCATACAATGAGCAGTTCTTC. Protein: CASSAGPYNEQFF.